The 7 T cell receptor beta chains below were found in one sample sequenced in a study of CD8 T cells in Susac syndrome. It was with random hexamers that about 0.45 to 1 ug RNA was reverse transcribed. MiXCR was run by TCRdb on the immunoSEQ multiplex PCR reads, yielding one entry per CDR3 protein. The sample yields 84,000 or so distinct CDR3 sequences, 85% to 95% seen once. The sample taken for sequencing was CD8+ T cells from PBMCs. The receptors shown here come from a human donor with Susac syndrome.

The chain combines TRBV6-6 with TRBJ1-3, with D uncertain. CDR1 MNHNY and CDR2 SVGAGI come from the germline V gene (reference sequence). The CDR3 is 12 amino acids. The ends were cut back, 6 bases at V and 8 bases at J, with 11 bases in the middle. The CDR3 coding sequence is TGTGCCAGCAGGTATACATGGGACACCATATATTTT. As protein: CASRYTWDTIYF.

The V call is TRBV12-3 or TRBV12-4, the J call TRBJ1-1, with 7 bases aligning to TRBD1. The length of the CDR3 is 16 residues. Losses at the gene ends were 7 bases for V and 0 bases for J; bases not matched to a gene: 11. The CDR3 reads CASTPGQSPMNTEAFF. The CDR3 nucleotides read TGTGCCAGCACCCCGGGACAGTCTCCCATGAACACTGAAGCTTTCTTT.

The rearrangement links TRBV19 to TRBJ2-5; D is perhaps TRBD2 (5 bases). Germline V gene sequence: CDR1 LNHDA, CDR2 SQIVND (reference sequence). V gave up 5 bases and J gave up 4 bases, with 14 bases separating them. This CDR3 comprises 14 residues. CDR3 bases: TGTGCCAGTAGTTCCCGACTACGCGCAGAGACCCAGTACTTC. Encoded protein: CASSSRLRAETQYF.

The V gene is TRBV12-3 or TRBV12-4, the J gene TRBJ1-6; D may be TRBD1 (5 bases). V was cut by 5 bases and J by 7 bases, with 9 bases left in between. There are 13 residues in the CDR3. CDR3 residues: CASSGDGNSPLHF. The CDR3, as DNA: TGTGCCAGCAGTGGGGACGGGAATTCACCCCTCCACTTT.

This clonotype was detected only once. The chain employs TRBV5-6 and TRBJ2-2; TRBD1 or TRBD2 may be the D gene (5 bases each). Germline V CDR1 and CDR2: SGHDT, YYEEEE. The CDR3 spans 15 residues. V lost 4 bases to trimming and J lost 7 bases, with 17 bases between them. The CDR3 reads CASSPTGPNGGELFF. The CDR3 bases are TGTGCCAGCAGCCCTACGGGACCGAACGGCGGGGAGCTGTTTTTT.

The rearrangement joins TRBV7-9 to TRBJ2-2; D is perhaps TRBD1 or TRBD2 (5 bases each). With 10 bases removed from V and 1 base from J, the gap between germline ends came to 16 bases. Per germline, CDR1 SEHNR and CDR2 FQNEAQ (reference sequence). The CDR3 spans 15 residues. The CDR3 region has the DNA TGTGCCACCTCAAGTAGGGACCGGAACACCGGGGAGCTGTTTTTT. Its translation: CATSSRDRNTGELFF. The full variable domain, completed using reference TRBV7-9 and TRBJ2-2, is DTGVSQNPRHKITKRGQNVTFRCDPISEHNRLYWYRQTLGQGPEFLTYFQNEAQLEKSRLLSDRFSAERPKGSFSTLEIQRTEQGDSAMYLCATSSRDRNTGELFFGEGSRLTVL.

The rearrangement uses TRBV7-6 and TRBJ2-3; TRBD1 agrees at 10 bases. V lost 4 bases to trimming and J lost 6 bases; unmatched junction nucleotides: 10. Germline-derived CDR1 and CDR2 are SGHVS and FNYEAQ. The CDR3 runs to 16 residues. The CDR3 sequence is CASSSNIRDRGDTQYF. CDR3 nucleotide sequence: TGTGCCAGCAGCTCAAACATCCGGGACAGGGGTGATACGCAGTATTTT.